This T cell receptor beta chain stems from a study of shared clonotypes between healthy human individuals. Germline assignment: CDR1 MDHEN and CDR2 SYDVKM. V lost 2 bases, J lost 2 bases, and 2 bases stayed unmatched. The CDR3 loop spans 16 amino acids. All donors were Caucasian adults living in Nashville, Tennessee. In the CD4+ fraction, cells were divided into CD45RA+ naive and CD45RA-negative memory subsets. TCRdb's table, derived via immunoSEQ multiplex PCR, lists solely in-frame clones and lacks some. The table shows some 1.5 million clones, with roughly 98% occurring only once. The clonotype originates from a young man in good health. Source material: naive CD4+ T cells sorted from blood. Subset of the sample: CD45RA+ positively selected. V gene TRBV28 combines with J gene TRBJ2-6, with TRBD1 identical over 8 bases. CDR3 coding DNA: TGTGCCAGCAGTTTACAGGGGGCGCCTGGGGCCAACGTCCTGACTTTC. Translated, it gives CASSLQGAPGANVLTF.